These 7 T cell receptor beta chains originate from one sample sequenced in a study of T-cell memory formation after mild COVID-19. One entry per CDR3 protein results from TCRdb running MiXCR on the 5' RACE reads. The sample has 250,000 or so distinct CDR3 sequences; around 17% are singletons. The sequencing input was PBMCs or a T cell subset sorted from them (not recorded which). These receptors all stem from a man aged 18 to 30 who had mild COVID-19 (a few samples of this study predate the infection). Cell type and time point are not known.

This chain connects TRBV9 to TRBJ2-7, with 12 bases that match TRBD2. The CDR3 totals 14 residues. CDR1 is SGDLS, CDR2 YYNGEE, per germline. V lost 3 bases and J lost 2; bases outside the gene matches: 0. The CDR3 region is CASSASGGAYEQYF. CDR3 nucleotides: TGTGCCAGCAGCGCTAGCGGGGGGGCCTACGAGCAGTACTTC.

This chain connects TRBV6-2 or TRBV6-3 to TRBJ1-5, with D possibly being TRBD1 (6 bases). The ends were cut back, 2 bases at V and 5 bases at J, with 19 bases in the middle. The germline V gene encodes CDR1 MNHEY and CDR2 SVGEGT. The CDR3 is 17 amino acids. The DNA for the CDR3 is TGTGCCAGCAGTTACCCGAGTAGCAGGGGATTCCATCAGCCCCAGCATTTT. Encoded protein: CASSYPSSRGFHQPQHF.

The V call is TRBV5-1, the J call TRBJ2-2; D remains ambiguous. V dropped 2 bases and J dropped 2 bases, with 13 bases sitting between them. The CDR3 spans 16 residues. From germline, CDR1 is SGHRS and CDR2 YFSETQ. As DNA, the CDR3 is TGCGCCAGCAGCTTTGCCGTAGCCCCAAACACCGGGGAGCTGTTTTTT. Protein: CASSFAVAPNTGELFF.

This sequence joins TRBV7-2 and TRBJ1-5, with D possibly TRBD1 on 6 matching bases. The CDR3 is 14 amino acids. Germline lookup yields CDR1 SGHTA and CDR2 FQGNSA. Trimming left V 3 bases short and J 11 bases short, with 17 bases between. The CDR3 DNA sequence: TGTGCCAGCAGCTTGTCCCCTACAGGGTATACCCAGCATTTT. Protein product: CASSLSPTGYTQHF.

Points on this clonotype: No conserved phenylalanine or tryptophan is present at the end of the CDR3, so a read error is the likely explanation. This chain connects TRBV20-1 to TRBJ2-2; D remains ambiguous. Germline CDR1 and CDR2: DFQATT and SNEGSKA (reference sequence). CDR3 length equals 13 residues. The V gene lost 6 bases and the J gene lost 1 base, with 9 bases spanning the gap. CDR3 sequence: CSAPSENTGELFS. The CDR3 region has the DNA TGCAGTGCCCCCTCTGAGAACACCGGGGAGCTGTTTTCT.

This chain's CDR3 is CASSGIGVLGAFF. CDR3 bases: TGTGCCAGCAGTGGCATTGGTGTGTTAGGAGCTTTCTTT. V usage is TRBV12-3 or TRBV12-4 and J usage is TRBJ1-1; no clear D gene. The V gene lost 5 bases and the J gene lost 10 bases, with 17 bases spanning the gap. The CDR3 is made up of 13 amino acids.

The rearrangement joins TRBV5-4 to TRBJ2-5; D gene unclear. The CDR3 length is 13 residues. Trimming took 4 bases from V and 4 from J, leaving 11 bases between them. The germline gives CDR1 SGHNT, CDR2 YYREEE (reference sequence). The DNA for the CDR3 is TGTGCCAGCAGCCTATTCCCGAGAGAGACCCAGTACTTC. Protein product: CASSLFPRETQYF. Full variable domain (missing parts from reference TRBV5-4 and TRBJ2-5): ETGVTQSPTHLIKTRGQQVTLRCSSQSGHNTVSWYQQALGQGPQFIFQYYREEENGRGNFPPRFSGLQFPNYSSELNVNALELDDSALYLCASSLFPRETQYFGPGTRLLVL.